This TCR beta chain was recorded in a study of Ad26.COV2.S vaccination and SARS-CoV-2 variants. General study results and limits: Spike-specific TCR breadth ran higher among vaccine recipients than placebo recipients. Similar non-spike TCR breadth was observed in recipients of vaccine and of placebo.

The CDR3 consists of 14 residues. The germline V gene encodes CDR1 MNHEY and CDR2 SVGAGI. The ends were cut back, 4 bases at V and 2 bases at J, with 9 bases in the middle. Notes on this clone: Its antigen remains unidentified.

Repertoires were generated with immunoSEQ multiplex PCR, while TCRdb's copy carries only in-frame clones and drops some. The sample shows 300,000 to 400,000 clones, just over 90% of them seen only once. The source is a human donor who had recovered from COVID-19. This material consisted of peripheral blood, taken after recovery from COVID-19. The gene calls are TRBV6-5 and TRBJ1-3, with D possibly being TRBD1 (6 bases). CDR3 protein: CASSFQGPGNTIYF. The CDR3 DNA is TGTGCCAGCAGTTTTCAGGGGCCTGGAAACACCATATATTTT.